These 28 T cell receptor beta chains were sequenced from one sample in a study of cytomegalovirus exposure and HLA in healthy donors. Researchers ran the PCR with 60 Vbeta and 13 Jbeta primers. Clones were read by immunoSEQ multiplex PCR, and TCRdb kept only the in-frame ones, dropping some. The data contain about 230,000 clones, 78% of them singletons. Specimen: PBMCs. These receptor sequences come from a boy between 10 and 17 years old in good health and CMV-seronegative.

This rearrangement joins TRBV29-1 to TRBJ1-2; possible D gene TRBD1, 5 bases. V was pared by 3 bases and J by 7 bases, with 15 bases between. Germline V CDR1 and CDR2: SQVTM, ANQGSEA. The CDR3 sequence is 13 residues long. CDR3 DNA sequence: TGCAGCGTTGAGTGGGGGGATCGTGGTGGCTACACCTTC. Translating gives CSVEWGDRGGYTF.

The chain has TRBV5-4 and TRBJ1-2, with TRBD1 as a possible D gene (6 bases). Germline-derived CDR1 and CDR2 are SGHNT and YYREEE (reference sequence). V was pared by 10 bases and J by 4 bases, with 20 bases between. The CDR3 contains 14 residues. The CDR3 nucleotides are TGTGCCGGCTCCAGGACAGATCTCGGCTATGGCTACACCTTC. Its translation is CAGSRTDLGYGYTF. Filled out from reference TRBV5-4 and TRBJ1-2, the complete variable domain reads ETGVTQSPTHLIKTRGQQVTLRCSSQSGHNTVSWYQQALGQGPQFIFQYYREEENGRGNFPPRFSGLQFPNYSSELNVNALELDDSALYLCAGSRTDLGYGYTFGSGTRLTVV.

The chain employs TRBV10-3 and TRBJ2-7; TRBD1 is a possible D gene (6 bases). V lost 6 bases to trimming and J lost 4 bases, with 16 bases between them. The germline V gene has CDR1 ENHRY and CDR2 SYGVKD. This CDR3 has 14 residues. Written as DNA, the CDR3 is TGTGCCATCAGGACACCGGGACAAACGTACGAGCAGTACTTC. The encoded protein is CAIRTPGQTYEQYF.

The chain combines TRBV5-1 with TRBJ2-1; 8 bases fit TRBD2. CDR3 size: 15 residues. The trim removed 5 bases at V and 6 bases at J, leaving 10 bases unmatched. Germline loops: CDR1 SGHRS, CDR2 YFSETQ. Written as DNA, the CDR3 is TGCGCCAGCAGACATCCCGCGGGAGGTGGCAATGAGCAGTTCTTC. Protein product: CASRHPAGGGNEQFF.

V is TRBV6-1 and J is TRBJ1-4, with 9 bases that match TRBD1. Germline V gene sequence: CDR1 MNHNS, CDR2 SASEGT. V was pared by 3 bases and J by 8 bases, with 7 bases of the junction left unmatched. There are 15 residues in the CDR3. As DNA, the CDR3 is TGTGCCAGCAGTGAGAGGACAGGGGAAGGGGAAAAACTGTTTTTT. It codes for CASSERTGEGEKLFF.

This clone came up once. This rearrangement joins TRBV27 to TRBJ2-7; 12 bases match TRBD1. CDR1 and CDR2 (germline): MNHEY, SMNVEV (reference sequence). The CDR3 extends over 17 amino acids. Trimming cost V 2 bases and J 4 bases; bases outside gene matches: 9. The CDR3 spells CASSLRPGQGALYEQYF. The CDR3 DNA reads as TGTGCCAGCAGTTTACGACCGGGACAGGGGGCTCTTTACGAGCAGTACTTC.

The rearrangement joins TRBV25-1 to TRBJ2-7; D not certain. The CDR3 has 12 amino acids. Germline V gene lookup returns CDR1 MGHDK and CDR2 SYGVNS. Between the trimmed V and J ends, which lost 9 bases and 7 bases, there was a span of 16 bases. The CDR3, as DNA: TGTGCCAGTACTAAATTCCCGAGTGAGCAGTACTTC. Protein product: CASTKFPSEQYF.

The CDR3: CASSNVDRSEQYF. CDR3 sequence (DNA): TGTGCCAGTAGTAACGTCGACAGGTCCGAGCAGTACTTC. This chain links TRBV19 with TRBJ2-7; perhaps TRBD1 as D (6 bases). CDR1 is LNHDA and CDR2 is SQIVND in the germline V gene (reference sequence). Trimming pared 4 bases from V and 6 bases from J, leaving 13 bases between. The CDR3 length is 13 residues.

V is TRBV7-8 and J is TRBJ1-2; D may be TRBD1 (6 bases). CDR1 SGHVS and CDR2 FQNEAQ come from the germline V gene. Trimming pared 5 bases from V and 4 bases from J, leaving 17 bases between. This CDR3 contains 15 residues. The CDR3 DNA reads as TGTGCCAGCAGCCGCGGGCCGGGAGGGGGCTATGGCTACACCTTC. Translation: CASSRGPGGGYGYTF.

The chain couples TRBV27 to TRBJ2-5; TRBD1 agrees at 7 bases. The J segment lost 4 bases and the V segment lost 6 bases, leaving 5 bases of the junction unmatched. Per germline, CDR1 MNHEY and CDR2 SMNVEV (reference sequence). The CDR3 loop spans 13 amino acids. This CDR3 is CASSPTGAETQYF. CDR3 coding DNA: TGTGCCAGCAGCCCTACAGGGGCAGAGACCCAGTACTTC.

The CDR3 region is CASSDWGQSNYGYTF. The CDR3 region has the DNA TGTGCCAGCAGCGACTGGGGCCAGTCTAACTATGGCTACACCTTC. The chain carries TRBV11-1 and TRBJ1-2; possibly TRBD1 for D (5 bases). Germline CDR1 reads SGHAT; CDR2 reads FQDESV (reference sequence). V was pared by 5 bases and J by 0 bases, with 13 bases between. The CDR3 is made up of 15 amino acids.

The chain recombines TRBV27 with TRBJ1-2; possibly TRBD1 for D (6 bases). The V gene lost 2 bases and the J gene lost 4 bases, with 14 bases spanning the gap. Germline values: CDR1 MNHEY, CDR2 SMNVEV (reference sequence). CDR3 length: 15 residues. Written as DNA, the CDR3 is TGTGCCAGCAGTTTAATTAGGGGGGGAGGCTATGGCTACACCTTC. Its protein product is CASSLIRGGGYGYTF.

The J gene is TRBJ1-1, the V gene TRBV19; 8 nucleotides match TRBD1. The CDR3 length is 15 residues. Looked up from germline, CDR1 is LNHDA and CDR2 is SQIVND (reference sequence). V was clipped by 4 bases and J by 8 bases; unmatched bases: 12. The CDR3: CASSKSTAGGGEAFF. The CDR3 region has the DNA TGTGCCAGTAGTAAGAGCACGGCAGGGGGCGGGGAAGCTTTCTTT.

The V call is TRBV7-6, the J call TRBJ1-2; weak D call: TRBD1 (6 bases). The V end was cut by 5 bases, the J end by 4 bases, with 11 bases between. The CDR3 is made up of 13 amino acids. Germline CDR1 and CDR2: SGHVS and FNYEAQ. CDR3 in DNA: TGTGCCAGCAGCGAGGACAGTATCTATGGCTACACCTTC. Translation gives CASSEDSIYGYTF.

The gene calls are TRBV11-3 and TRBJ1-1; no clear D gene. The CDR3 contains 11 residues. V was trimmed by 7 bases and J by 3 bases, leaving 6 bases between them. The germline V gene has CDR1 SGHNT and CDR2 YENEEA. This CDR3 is CASTFDTEAFF. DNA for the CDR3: TGTGCCAGCACCTTCGACACTGAAGCTTTCTTT.

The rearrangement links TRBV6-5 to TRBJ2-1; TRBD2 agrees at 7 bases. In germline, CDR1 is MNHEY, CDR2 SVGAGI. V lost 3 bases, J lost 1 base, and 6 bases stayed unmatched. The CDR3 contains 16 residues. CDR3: CASSYQAGDSYNEQFF. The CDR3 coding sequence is TGTGCCAGCAGTTATCAGGCGGGGGATTCCTACAATGAGCAGTTCTTC.

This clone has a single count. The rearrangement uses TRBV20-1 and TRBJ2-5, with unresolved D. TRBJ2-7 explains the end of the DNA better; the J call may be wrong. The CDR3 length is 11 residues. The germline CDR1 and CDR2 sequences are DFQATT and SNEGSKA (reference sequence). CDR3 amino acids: CSATYAYEQYF. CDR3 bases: TGCAGTGCCACGTACGCCTACGAGCAGTACTTC.

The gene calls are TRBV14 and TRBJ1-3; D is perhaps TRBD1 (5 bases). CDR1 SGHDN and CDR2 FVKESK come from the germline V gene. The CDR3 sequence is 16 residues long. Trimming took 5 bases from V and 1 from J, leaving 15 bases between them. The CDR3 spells CASSGNRLLSGNTIYF. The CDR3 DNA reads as TGTGCCAGCAGCGGGAACAGGCTATTATCTGGAAACACCATATATTTT. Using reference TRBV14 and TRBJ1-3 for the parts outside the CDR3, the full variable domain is EAGVTQFPSHSVIEKGQTVTLRCDPISGHDNLYWYRRVMGKEIKFLLHFVKESKQDESGMPNNRFLAERTGGTYSTLKVQPAELEDSGVYFCASSGNRLLSGNTIYFGEGSWLTVV.

For the CDR3, the DNA is TGTGCCAGCAGCGTAGCTTCTTGGATGGGGCCCGGGGAGGACTATGGCTACACCTTC. Its translation is CASSVASWMGPGEDYGYTF. The V gene is TRBV9, the J gene TRBJ1-2; a weak D match, TRBD1 (5 bases). In germline, CDR1 is SGDLS, CDR2 YYNGEE. The CDR3 spans 19 residues. Deletions cut 0 bases from V and 3 bases from J, with 24 bases between.

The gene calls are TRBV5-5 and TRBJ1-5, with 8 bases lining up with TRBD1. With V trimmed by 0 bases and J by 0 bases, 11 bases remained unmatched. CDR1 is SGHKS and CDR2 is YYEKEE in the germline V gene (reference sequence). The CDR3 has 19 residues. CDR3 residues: CASSLADARGPYSNQPQHF. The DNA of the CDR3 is TGTGCCAGCAGCTTGGCCGATGCCAGGGGGCCCTATAGCAATCAGCCCCAGCATTTT.

CDR3 sequence reads: CASRSGVNYGYTF. The CDR3 DNA is TGTGCCAGCAGATCAGGGGTAAACTATGGCTACACCTTC. V gene TRBV5-5 combines with J gene TRBJ1-2; maybe TRBD1 (6 bases). Germline-derived CDR1 and CDR2 are SGHKS and YYEKEE (reference sequence). Between the trimmed V and J ends, which lost 5 bases and 2 bases, there was a span of 10 bases. The CDR3 has 13 residues.

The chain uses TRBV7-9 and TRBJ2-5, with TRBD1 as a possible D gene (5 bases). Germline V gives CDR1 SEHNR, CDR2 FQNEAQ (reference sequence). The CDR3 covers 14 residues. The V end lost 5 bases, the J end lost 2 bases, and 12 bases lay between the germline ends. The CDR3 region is CASSLDSLQETQYF. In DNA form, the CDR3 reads TGTGCCAGCAGCCTCGACAGCCTACAAGAGACCCAGTACTTC.

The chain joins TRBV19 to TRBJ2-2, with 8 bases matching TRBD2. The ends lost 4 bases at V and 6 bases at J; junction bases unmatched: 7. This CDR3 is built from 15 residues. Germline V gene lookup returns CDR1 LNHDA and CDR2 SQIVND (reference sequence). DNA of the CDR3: TGTGCCAGTAGTACTCAAGCGGGAGCAGCCGGGGAGCTGTTTTTT. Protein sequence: CASSTQAGAAGELFF.

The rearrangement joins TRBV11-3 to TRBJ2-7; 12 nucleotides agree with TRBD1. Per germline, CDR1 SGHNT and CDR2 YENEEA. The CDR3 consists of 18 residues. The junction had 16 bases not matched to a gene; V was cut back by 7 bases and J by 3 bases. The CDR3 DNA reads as TGTGCCAGCATCCCTTCTTTTCCGGGACAGGGGGCTATCTACGAGCAGTACTTC. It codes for CASIPSFPGQGAIYEQYF.

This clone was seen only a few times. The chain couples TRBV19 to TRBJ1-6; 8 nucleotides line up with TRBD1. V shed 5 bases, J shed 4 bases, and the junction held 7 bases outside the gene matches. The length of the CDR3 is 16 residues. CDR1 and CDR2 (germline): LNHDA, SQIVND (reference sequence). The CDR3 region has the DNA TGTGCCAGTAGTGCAATCCGGGACAGGTATAATTCACCCCTCCACTTT. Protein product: CASSAIRDRYNSPLHF.

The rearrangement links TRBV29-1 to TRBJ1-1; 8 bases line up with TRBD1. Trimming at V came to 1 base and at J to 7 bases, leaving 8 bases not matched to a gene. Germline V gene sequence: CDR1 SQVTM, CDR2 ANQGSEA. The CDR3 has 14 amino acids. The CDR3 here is CSVEAGQGAREAFF. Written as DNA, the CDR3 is TGCAGCGTTGAAGCAGGGCAGGGGGCCCGTGAAGCTTTCTTT.

The CDR3 is CASSSRGTANYGYTF. The CDR3 coding sequence is TGTGCCAGCAGCTCGCGGGGCACAGCTAACTATGGCTACACCTTC. This chain links TRBV11-3 with TRBJ1-2, with D possibly TRBD1 on 5 matching bases. V was clipped by 4 bases and J by 0 bases, with 12 bases between them. Germline CDR1 reads SGHNT; CDR2 reads YENEEA. CDR3 length: 15 amino acids.

The CDR3 sequence: CASSQVGGPSHTQYF. Written as DNA, the CDR3 is TGCGCCAGCAGCCAAGTCGGAGGGCCCTCGCATACGCAGTATTTT. This sequence joins TRBV4-1 and TRBJ2-3, with TRBD2 as a possible D gene (6 bases). Germline V lookup: CDR1 MGHRA, CDR2 YSYEKL. Trimming removed 1 base from V and 7 bases from J, with 15 bases in between. This CDR3 spans 15 amino acids.